This entry concerns a single T cell receptor beta chain. This clone occurred a few times. Its specific antigen is unknown. Per-nucleotide qualities are absent, and no much larger clonotype sits a single base away. This sample is drawn from a study of technical replicates of blood from a handful of donors (TCRdb year 2017). V is clipped by 2 bases and J by 5 bases, and the sequence between their germline boundaries is 9 bases long. The CDR3 runs 14 residues from the cysteine to the phenylalanine. This entry keeps only the CDR3 DNA: 42 bases, framed from base 1. Reading the germline V gene gives CDR1 LGHNA and CDR2 YNFKEQ. Libraries were made using the immunoSEQ multiplex PCR assay. The table was pulled from immuneACCESS by TCRdb, which kept in-frame rearrangements only. Such tables lose some clones; where checked, under half of the loss comes from unresolved V genes, and the rest has no known cause. The sample profile shows over 60,000 clones; around 93% of them were found once. The ten top clones hold approximately 0.25% of the sample.

The sequenced sample was T cells isolated from PBMCs. This TCR came from a human donor in good health. Recombination joined TRBV4-2 with TRBJ2-2, with the D gene not confidently named. The DNA sequence reads TGTGCCAGCAGCCAAATGACAAGTACCGGGGAGCTGTTTTTT. It encodes CASSQMTSTGELFF.